This T cell receptor beta chain emerged from a study of cytomegalovirus exposure and HLA in healthy donors. General study points: In a later analysis, at a false discovery rate of 0.05, 15,000 to 20,000 TCR beta sequences matched HLA alleles. The study designated about 160 TCR beta chains cytomegalovirus-associated. In a later analysis, compared with equally common non-associated chains, HLA-associated beta chains were more expanded.

The PCR employed 60 Vbeta primers together with 13 Jbeta primers. Repertoires were generated with immunoSEQ multiplex PCR, while TCRdb's copy carries only in-frame clones and drops some. Of roughly 160,000 clones detected, about 72% appear once; the ten largest clones hold over 1.1%. Turning to this clone: Its antigen is not identified.

What was sequenced was PBMCs. This TCR came from a man between 60 and 75 years old in good health and CMV-seronegative.

CDR3 in amino acids: CASSSLAAESTDTQYF. The DNA of the CDR3 is TGTGCCAGCAGCTCCCTAGCGGCCGAGAGCACAGATACGCAGTATTTT. This chain links TRBV13 with TRBJ2-3, with 7 bases that match TRBD2. This CDR3 spans 16 amino acids. The junction had 7 bases not matched to a gene; V was cut back by 4 bases and J by 0 bases. Germline CDR1 PRHDT, CDR2 FYEKMQ (reference sequence).